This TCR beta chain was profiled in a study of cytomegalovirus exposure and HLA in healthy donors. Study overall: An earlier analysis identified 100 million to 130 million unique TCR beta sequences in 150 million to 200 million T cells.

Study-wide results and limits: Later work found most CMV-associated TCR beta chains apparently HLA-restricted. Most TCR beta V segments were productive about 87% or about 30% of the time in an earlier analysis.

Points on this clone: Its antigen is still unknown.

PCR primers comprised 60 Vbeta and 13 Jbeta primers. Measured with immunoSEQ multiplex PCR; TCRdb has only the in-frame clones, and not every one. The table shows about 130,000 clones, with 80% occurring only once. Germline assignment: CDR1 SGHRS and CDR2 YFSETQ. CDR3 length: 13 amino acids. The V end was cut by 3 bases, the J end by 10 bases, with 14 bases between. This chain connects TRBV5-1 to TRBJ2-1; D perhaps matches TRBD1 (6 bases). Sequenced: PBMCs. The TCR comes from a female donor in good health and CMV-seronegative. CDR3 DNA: TGCGCCAGCAGCTCAACAGGGAATTTGGAGCAGTTCTTC. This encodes CASSSTGNLEQFF. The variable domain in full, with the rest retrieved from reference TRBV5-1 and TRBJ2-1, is KAGVTQTPRYLIKTRGQQVTLSCSPISGHRSVSWYQQTPGQGLQFLFEYFSETQRNKGNFPGRFSGRQFSNSRSEMNVSTLELGDSALYLCASSSTGNLEQFFGPGTRLTVL.